What follows is one T cell receptor beta chain and its context. Its target is not known. The data were produced by immunoSEQ multiplex PCR, yet TCRdb's version contains in-frame clones alone and is incomplete. The sample carries 130,000 or so clones, 93% recorded once. The CDR3 is 14 residues long. V lost 5 bases and J 0 bases, leaving 10 bases between the germline ends. Germline loops: CDR1 SEHNR, CDR2 FQNEAQ (reference sequence). The record originates from a study of OX40 agonist ivuxolimab in advanced cancers. Across the whole study: Patients received the agonistic anti-OX40 (CD134) antibody ivuxolimab. Cancers in dose escalation were hepatocellular, melanoma, renal cell and head and neck.

Study outcomes and limitations: On average, CD8+ T cells showed a greater number of expanded clones than CD4+.

The source of this sequence is an adult with an advanced solid tumor such as melanoma, head and neck, liver or kidney cancer. The source material was CD4+ or CD8+ T cells sorted from blood, sampled in a trial of the OX40 agonist ivuxolimab. This rearrangement joins TRBV7-9 to TRBJ2-5; D is uncertain. The CDR3 region has the DNA TGTGCCAGCAGCCCCTCGGTCTACCAAGAGACCCAGTACTTC. As protein: CASSPSVYQETQYF.